Each of the 8 T cell receptor beta chains below was sequenced from the same sample in a study of blood T cell repertoires in COVID-19. Only in-frame clones appear in the TCRdb table, and some are missing; sequencing was by immunoSEQ multiplex PCR. This repertoire shows under 400,000 clones, around 87% found once; its top ten account for roughly 2%. Sequenced sample: PBMCs or T cells enriched from blood (not recorded which). These receptors came from a man aged 40-49 years in a cohort exposed to, infected with or recovered from COVID-19 (not recorded which).

The V gene is TRBV28, the J gene TRBJ1-2; TRBD1 matches 9 bases. CDR3 length equals 15 residues. With V trimmed by 5 bases and J by 2 bases, 6 bases remained unmatched. CDR1 and CDR2 from the germline V gene are MDHEN and SYDVKM. Here the CDR3 DNA reads TGTGCCAGCAGTACTCCGGGACAGGGAAACTATGGCTACACCTTC. Encoded protein: CASSTPGQGNYGYTF.

This sequence joins TRBV7-2 and TRBJ2-4; no firm D call. V was clipped by 5 bases and J by 1 base, with 12 bases between them. In germline, CDR1 is SGHTA, CDR2 FQGNSA. The CDR3 totals 15 residues. DNA of the CDR3: TGTGCCAGCAGCCCGACGATGCGGGCCAAAAACATTCAGTACTTC. This encodes CASSPTMRAKNIQYF.

The rearrangement links TRBV20-1 to TRBJ1-1; no clear D gene. CDR3 size: 11 residues. The germline V gene encodes CDR1 DFQATT and CDR2 SNEGSKA (reference sequence). V lost 0 bases, J lost 7 bases, and 6 bases lay in between. The CDR3 loop reads CSARDSLEAFF. The CDR3 DNA is TGCAGTGCTAGAGATAGTCTTGAAGCTTTCTTT.

V is TRBV10-1 and J is TRBJ1-6; TRBD1 might be the D (6 bases). V was shortened by 3 bases and J by 7 bases, with 10 bases between the two germline ends. Looked up from germline, CDR1 is WNHNN and CDR2 is SYGVQD (reference sequence). The CDR3 contains 14 residues. CDR3 DNA: TGCGCCAGCAGTGATCAGGGGACCAATTCACCCCTCCACTTT. This translates into CASSDQGTNSPLHF.

To note about this clone: Other DNA sequences in the sample encode the same CDR3. The chain recombines TRBV3-1 (or the pseudogene TRBV3-2) with TRBJ2-5; D may be TRBD2 (7 bases). The CDR3 consists of 15 residues. V dropped 3 bases and J dropped 2 bases, with 13 bases sitting between them. Germline V lookup: CDR1 LGHDT, CDR2 YNNKEL (reference sequence). This chain's CDR3 is CASSQGGGGQETQYF. CDR3 coding DNA: TGTGCCAGCAGCCAGGGGGGAGGGGGGCAAGAGACCCAGTACTTC.

The chain employs TRBV6-5 and TRBJ2-1; 7 bases line up with TRBD2. CDR1 and CDR2 from the germline V gene are MNHEY and SVGAGI. V dropped 6 bases and J dropped 0; count of bases not matched to a gene: 5. This CDR3 spans 15 amino acids. The CDR3 spells CASRPLASSYNEQFF. The CDR3 DNA is TGTGCCAGCAGGCCACTAGCGAGCTCCTACAATGAGCAGTTCTTC.

This chain uses TRBV9 with TRBJ2-1, with D maybe TRBD2 (6 bases). Trimming removed 2 bases from V and 4 bases from J, with 13 bases in between. This CDR3 has 15 residues. Germline CDR1 is SGDLS and CDR2 is YYNGEE. The CDR3 loop is CASSVTGTFYNEQFF. The CDR3 coding sequence is TGTGCCAGCAGCGTCACCGGGACTTTTTACAATGAGCAGTTCTTC. Together with reference TRBV9 and TRBJ2-1, the CDR3 gives the full variable domain: DSGVTQTPKHLITATGQRVTLRCSPRSGDLSVYWYQQSLDQGLQFLIQYYNGEERAKGNILERFSAQQFPDLHSELNLSSLELGDSALYFCASSVTGTFYNEQFFGPGTRLTVL.

CDR3 in DNA: TGTGCCAGTAGTATAGGAGACAGGGATGCTGGCTACACCTTC. Protein sequence: CASSIGDRDAGYTF. The genes are TRBV19 and TRBJ1-2; TRBD1 aligns across 7 bases. Per the germline V gene, CDR1 is LNHDA and CDR2 is SQIVND (reference sequence). V trimming: 1 base; J trimming: 7 bases; junction bases outside the gene matches: 6. CDR3 size: 14 residues.